These T cell receptor beta chains were read from a single sample in a study of cytomegalovirus exposure and HLA in healthy donors. Repertoires were generated with immunoSEQ multiplex PCR, while TCRdb's copy carries only in-frame clones and drops some. Of under 200,000 clones in the sample, about nine tenths were seen once. The sequenced material came from PBMCs. Receptor source: a woman aged 30 to 39 in good health and CMV-seronegative. The CDR3 runs from the conserved cysteine through the conserved F or W. Fields, in order: clone size, D gene, J gene, V gene, CDR3 protein, CDR3 DNA. D genes are given only for firm matches. Size is omitted from some rows. Given values are once, few, many or a class for expanded clones.

NA TRBD1 TRBJ1-5 TRBV27 CATLGTADSNQPQHF TGTGCCACCCTCGGGACAGCGGATAGCAATCAGCCCCAGCATTTT
NA NA TRBJ2-1 TRBV10-3 CAISPLAGGSNEQFF TGTGCCATCAGCCCACTAGCTGGGGGGAGCAATGAGCAGTTCTTC
NA TRBD1 TRBJ1-1 TRBV29-1 CSGAIVRGTGVPTEAFF TGCAGCGGGGCTATTGTCCGGGGGACAGGGGTTCCCACTGAAGCTTTCTTT
NA NA TRBJ2-5 TRBV11-2 CASRDVAQTQYF TGTGCCAGCAGGGACGTAGCGCAGACCCAGTACTTC
NA TRBD2 TRBJ2-2 TRBV29-1 CSVARATSGGTGELFF TGCAGCGTCGCGAGAGCTACTAGCGGAGGAACCGGGGAGCTGTTTTTT
NA TRBD1 TRBJ2-5 TRBV5-1 CASSPGQVVETQYF TGCGCCAGCAGCCCCGGACAGGTTGTGGAGACCCAGTACTTC
NA TRBD2 TRBJ2-1 TRBV7-6 CASSSGLAGGANEQFF TGTGCCAGCAGCTCGGGACTAGCGGGGGGGGCCAATGAGCAGTTCTTC
NA TRBD2 TRBJ2-1 TRBV30 CAWSRLAGVEQFF TGTGCCTGGAGTAGACTAGCGGGAGTGGAGCAGTTCTTC
NA NA TRBJ2-7 TRBV28 CASGGGYEQYF TGTGCCAGCGGGGGCGGTTACGAGCAGTACTTC
few NA TRBJ2-3 TRBV7-8 CASSYLRTDTQYF TGTGCCAGCAGCTATTTGAGGACAGATACGCAGTATTTT
NA NA TRBJ2-3 TRBV13 CASSPESTDTQYF TGTGCCAGCTCACCGGAGAGCACAGATACGCAGTATTTT
NA NA TRBJ2-3 TRBV4-1 CASSQEDSGSTDTQYF TGCGCCAGCAGCCAAGAAGACAGCGGGAGCACAGATACGCAGTATTTT
NA TRBD1 TRBJ1-1 TRBV10-3 CAISDSYRGFTEAFF TGTGCCATCAGTGATTCTTACAGGGGTTTCACTGAAGCTTTCTTT
NA TRBD2 TRBJ2-1 TRBV9 CASSPTGTNNEQFF TGTGCCAGCAGCCCCACCGGGACTAACAATGAGCAGTTCTTC
NA TRBD1 TRBJ1-6 TRBV28 CASSLSRPNRGSPLHF TGTGCCAGCAGTTTATCCCGACCGAACAGGGGCTCACCCCTCCACTTT
few NA TRBJ2-7 TRBV12-5 CASGLALGGRSSYEQYF TGTGCTAGTGGTTTGGCCCTAGGGGGGCGAAGCTCCTACGAGCAGTACTTC
NA NA TRBJ2-3 TRBV7-9 CASSSDGSTDTQYF TGTGCCAGCAGCTCGGACGGTAGCACAGATACGCAGTATTTT
NA NA TRBJ1-2 TRBV11-2 CASSGKTDYYGYTF TGTGCCAGCAGCGGAAAGACCGACTACTATGGCTACACCTTC
NA TRBD2 TRBJ2-7 TRBV27 CASSLGASGSYEQYF TGTGCCAGCAGTTTAGGGGCTAGCGGGAGTTACGAGCAGTACTTC
NA NA TRBJ2-3 TRBV6-1 CASSVGGTTDTQYF TGTGCCAGCAGTGTCGGCGGGACAACAGATACGCAGTATTTT
NA TRBD1 TRBJ2-1 TRBV5-1 CASGTGGQYNEQFF TGCGCCAGCGGGACAGGGGGTCAATACAATGAGCAGTTCTTC
NA TRBD2 TRBJ2-1 TRBV4-3 CASSHLPGLAAYNEQFF TGCGCCAGCAGCCATCTACCGGGACTAGCGGCCTACAATGAGCAGTTCTTC
NA TRBD1 TRBJ2-3 TRBV5-1 CASSHTTGGITDTQYF TGCGCCAGCAGCCACACGACAGGGGGGATAACAGATACGCAGTATTTT
NA NA TRBJ1-1 TRBV11-3 CASSAGRRTEAFF TGTGCCAGCAGCGCAGGAAGACGTACTGAAGCTTTCTTT
NA NA TRBJ1-2 TRBV5-4 CASSLGGTSGFANYGYTF TGTGCCAGCAGCTTGGGCGGGACATCGGGCTTCGCTAACTATGGCTACACCTTC
NA NA TRBJ1-1 TRBV29-1 CSVEQKGGDTEAFF TGCAGCGTTGAACAAAAGGGGGGGGACACTGAAGCTTTCTTT